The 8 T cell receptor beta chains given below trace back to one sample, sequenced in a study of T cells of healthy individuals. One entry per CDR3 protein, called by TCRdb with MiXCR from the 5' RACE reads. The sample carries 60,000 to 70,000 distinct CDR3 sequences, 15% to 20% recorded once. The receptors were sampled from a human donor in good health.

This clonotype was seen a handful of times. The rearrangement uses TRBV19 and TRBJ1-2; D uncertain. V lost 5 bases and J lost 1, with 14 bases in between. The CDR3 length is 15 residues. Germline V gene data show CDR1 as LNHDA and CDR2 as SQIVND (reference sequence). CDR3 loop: CASSPSPRVNYGYTF. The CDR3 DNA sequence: TGTGCCAGTAGTCCTTCTCCCCGGGTTAACTATGGCTACACCTTC. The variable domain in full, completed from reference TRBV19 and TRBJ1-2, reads DGGITQSPKYLFRKEGQNVTLSCEQNLNHDAMYWYRQDPGQGLRLIYYSQIVNDFQKGDIAEGYSVSREKKESFPLTVTSAQKNPTAFYLCASSPSPRVNYGYTFGSGTRLTVV.

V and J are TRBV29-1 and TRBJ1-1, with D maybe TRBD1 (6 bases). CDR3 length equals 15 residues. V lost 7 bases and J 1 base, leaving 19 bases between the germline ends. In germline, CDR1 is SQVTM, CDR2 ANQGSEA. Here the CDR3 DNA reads TGCAGCGCACTAAACCAGGGGCGCAGGAACACTGAAGCTTTCTTT. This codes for CSALNQGRRNTEAFF.

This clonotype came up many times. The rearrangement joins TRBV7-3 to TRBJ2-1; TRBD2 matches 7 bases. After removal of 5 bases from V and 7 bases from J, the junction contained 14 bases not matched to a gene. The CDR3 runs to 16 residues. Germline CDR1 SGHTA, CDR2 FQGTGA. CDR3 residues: CASSPQRAGTRNEQFF. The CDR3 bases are TGTGCCAGCAGCCCCCAACGAGCGGGAACGAGGAATGAGCAGTTCTTC.

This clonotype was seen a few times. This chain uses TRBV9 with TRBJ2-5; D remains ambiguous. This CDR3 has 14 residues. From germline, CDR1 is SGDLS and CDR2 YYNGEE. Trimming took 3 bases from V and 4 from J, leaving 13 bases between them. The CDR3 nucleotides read TGTGCCAGCAGCGCTCTTGGGGTCGGAGAGACCCAGTACTTC. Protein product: CASSALGVGETQYF. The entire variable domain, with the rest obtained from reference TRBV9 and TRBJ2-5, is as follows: DSGVTQTPKHLITATGQRVTLRCSPRSGDLSVYWYQQSLDQGLQFLIQYYNGEERAKGNILERFSAQQFPDLHSELNLSSLELGDSALYFCASSALGVGETQYFGPGTRLLVL.

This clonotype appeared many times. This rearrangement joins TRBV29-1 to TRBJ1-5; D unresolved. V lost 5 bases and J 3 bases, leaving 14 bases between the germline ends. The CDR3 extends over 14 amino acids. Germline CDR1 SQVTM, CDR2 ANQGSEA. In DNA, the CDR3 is TGCAGCGTTTCGGAGTTTGACATCAATCAGCCCCAGCATTTT. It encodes CSVSEFDINQPQHF.

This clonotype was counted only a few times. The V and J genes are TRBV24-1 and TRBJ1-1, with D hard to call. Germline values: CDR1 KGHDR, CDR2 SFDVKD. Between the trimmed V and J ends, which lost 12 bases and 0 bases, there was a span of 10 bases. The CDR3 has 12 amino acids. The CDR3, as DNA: TGTGCCTGCCAAGGTATGAACACTGAAGCTTTCTTT. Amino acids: CACQGMNTEAFF.

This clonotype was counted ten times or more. The chain's CDR3 is CASSRSTGPNYGYTF. In DNA form, the CDR3 reads TGCGCCAGCAGCCGCTCGACAGGGCCTAACTATGGCTACACCTTC. The rearrangement links TRBV5-1 to TRBJ1-2, with 7 bases fitting TRBD1. CDR1 is SGHRS and CDR2 is YFSETQ in the germline V gene. The CDR3 contains 15 residues. Trimming at V came to 4 bases and at J to 0 bases, leaving 6 bases not matched to a gene. The whole variable domain, filled in from reference TRBV5-1 and TRBJ1-2, reads KAGVTQTPRYLIKTRGQQVTLSCSPISGHRSVSWYQQTPGQGLQFLFEYFSETQRNKGNFPGRFSGRQFSNSRSEMNVSTLELGDSALYLCASSRSTGPNYGYTFGSGTRLTVV.

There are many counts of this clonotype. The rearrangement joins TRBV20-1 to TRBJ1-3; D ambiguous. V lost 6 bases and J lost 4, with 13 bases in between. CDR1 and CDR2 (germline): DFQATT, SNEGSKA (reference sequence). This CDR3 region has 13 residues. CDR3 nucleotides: TGCAGTGCCAAAGGGCAAGGAGGAAACACCATATATTTT. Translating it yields CSAKGQGGNTIYF.